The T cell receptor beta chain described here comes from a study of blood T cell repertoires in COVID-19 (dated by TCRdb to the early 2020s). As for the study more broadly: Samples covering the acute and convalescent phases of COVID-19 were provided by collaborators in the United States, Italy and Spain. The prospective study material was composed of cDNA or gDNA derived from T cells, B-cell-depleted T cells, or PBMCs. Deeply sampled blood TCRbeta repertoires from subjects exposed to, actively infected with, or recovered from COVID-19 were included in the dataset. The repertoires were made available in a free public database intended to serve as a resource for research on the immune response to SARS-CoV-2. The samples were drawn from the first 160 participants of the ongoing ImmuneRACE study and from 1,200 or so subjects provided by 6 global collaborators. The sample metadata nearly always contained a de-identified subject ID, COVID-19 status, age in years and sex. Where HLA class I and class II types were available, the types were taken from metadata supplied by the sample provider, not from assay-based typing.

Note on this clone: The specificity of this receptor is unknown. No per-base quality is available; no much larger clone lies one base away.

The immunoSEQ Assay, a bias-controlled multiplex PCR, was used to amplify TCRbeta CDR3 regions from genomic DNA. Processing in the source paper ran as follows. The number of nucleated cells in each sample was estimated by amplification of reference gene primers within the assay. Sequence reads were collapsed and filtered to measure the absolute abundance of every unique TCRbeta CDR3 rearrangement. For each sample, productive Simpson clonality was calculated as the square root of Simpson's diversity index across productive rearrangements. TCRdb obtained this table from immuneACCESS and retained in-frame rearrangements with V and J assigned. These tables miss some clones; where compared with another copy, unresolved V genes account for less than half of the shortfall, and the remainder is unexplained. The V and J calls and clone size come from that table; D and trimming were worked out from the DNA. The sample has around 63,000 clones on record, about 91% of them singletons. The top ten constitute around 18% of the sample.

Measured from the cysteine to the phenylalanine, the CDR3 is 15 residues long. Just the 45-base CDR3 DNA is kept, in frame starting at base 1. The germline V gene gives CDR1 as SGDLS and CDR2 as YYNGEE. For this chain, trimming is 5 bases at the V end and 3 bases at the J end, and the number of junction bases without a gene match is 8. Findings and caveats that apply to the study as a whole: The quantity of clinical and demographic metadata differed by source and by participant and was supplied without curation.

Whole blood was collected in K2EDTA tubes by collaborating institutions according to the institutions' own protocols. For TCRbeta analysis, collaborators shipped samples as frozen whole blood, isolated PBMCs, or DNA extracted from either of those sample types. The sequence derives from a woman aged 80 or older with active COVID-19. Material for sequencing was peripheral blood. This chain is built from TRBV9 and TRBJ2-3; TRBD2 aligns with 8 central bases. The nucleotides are TGTGCCAGCAGTCGGGGGGGCCAAGGGACAGATACGCAGTATTTT. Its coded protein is CASSRGGQGTDTQYF.